Detailed here is one TCR beta chain. The antigen is undetermined. The sample comes from a study of OX40 agonist ivuxolimab in advanced cancers. Study context: With ivuxolimab, an agonistic anti-OX40 (CD134) antibody, patients were treated. Patients with hepatocellular carcinoma, melanoma, renal cell or head and neck cancer made up the dose-escalation patients. Study-wide results and limits: There were also nonresponders showing low normalized T-cell clonal expansion.

Autoimmune disease history or systemic immunosuppression meant exclusion. The CDR3 has 12 amino acids. CDR1 SGHNT and CDR2 YYREEE come from the germline V gene (reference sequence). With 4 bases removed from V and 7 bases from J, the gap between germline ends came to 12 bases. Sequencing was performed with immunoSEQ multiplex PCR; in TCRdb, only in-frame clones are kept and a portion is missing. This sample has about 35,000 clones, with roughly four fifths found just once. The clonotype originates from an adult with an advanced solid tumor such as melanoma, head and neck, liver or kidney cancer. The gene calls are TRBV5-4 and TRBJ2-7, with D possibly TRBD2 on 5 matching bases. Here the sequenced sample was CD4+ or CD8+ T cells sorted from blood, taken in a trial of the OX40 agonist ivuxolimab. The CDR3 protein is CASSEATGEQYF. As DNA, the CDR3 is TGTGCCAGCAGCGAGGCCACGGGAGAGCAGTACTTC.